This entry features one T cell receptor beta chain sequence. The sample originates from a study of T cell repertoires in cytomegalovirus infection. Study-level background: Public TCR beta signatures provided an indication of both CMV infection and a matching HLA type.

Each CDR3 protein gets one entry after TCRdb re-called the reads with MiXCR. The table lists roughly 320,000 distinct CDR3 sequences, more than 8% of them singletons. CDR1 is SNHLY, CDR2 FYNNEI, per germline. The length of the CDR3 is 15 residues. V was trimmed by 2 bases and J by 7 bases, leaving 15 bases between them. The clonotype comes from a human donor in good health (CMV status not recorded). Some clones in this sample may be carry-over from other donors' samples. The sequenced material came from PBMCs. The chain recombines TRBV2 with TRBJ1-5; D remains ambiguous. The CDR3 coding sequence is TGTGCCAGCAGTGAATGGAGGAGTCCGGGGCAGCCCCAGCATTTT. Amino acids: CASSEWRSPGQPQHF.